Shown below are 8 T cell receptor beta chains from a single sample sequenced in a study of blood T cell repertoires in COVID-19. Profiling relied on immunoSEQ multiplex PCR, and the TCRdb table lists in-frame clones only, not all of them. The table has about 190,000 clones, approximately 80% seen once. The sample was peripheral blood. These receptors originate from a man aged 50-59 years who had recovered from COVID-19.

The rearrangement uses TRBV2 and TRBJ1-2; D gene unclear. The V gene lost 1 base and the J gene lost 4 bases, with 7 bases spanning the gap. The CDR3 extends over 13 amino acids. Germline V gene lookup returns CDR1 SNHLY and CDR2 FYNNEI. CDR3 nucleotide sequence: TGTGCCAGCAGTGAAGACCTACTCTATGGCTACACCTTC. It specifies CASSEDLLYGYTF.

This clone came up a few times. This chain uses TRBV7-2 with TRBJ2-3; D not resolved. The germline V gene has CDR1 SGHTA and CDR2 FQGNSA. This CDR3 is built from 14 residues. Trimming pared 5 bases from V and 0 bases from J, leaving 9 bases between. CDR3 protein: CASSVSTSTDTQYF. CDR3 coding DNA: TGTGCCAGCAGCGTGAGCACTAGCACAGATACGCAGTATTTT.

This clone occurred a few times. The gene calls are TRBV6-5 and TRBJ1-2; 8 bases align to TRBD1. V gave up 0 bases and J gave up 6 bases; unmatched junction bases: 3. Germline V CDR1 and CDR2: MNHEY, SVGAGI. The CDR3 totals 14 residues. CDR3 sequence: CASSYSAGGDGYTF. For the CDR3, the DNA is TGTGCCAGCAGTTACTCGGCAGGGGGCGATGGCTACACCTTC.

The chain joins TRBV29-1 to TRBJ2-1, with 13 bases lining up with TRBD2. This CDR3 is built from 14 residues. Trimming cost V 7 bases and J 10 bases; bases outside gene matches: 10. Per germline, CDR1 SQVTM and CDR2 ANQGSEA. CDR3 nucleotides: TGCAGCGCCCGGGGGACTAGCGGGACGGGCGAGCAGTTCTTC. Its translation: CSARGTSGTGEQFF.

The V gene is TRBV2, the J gene TRBJ2-5; D gene unclear. Germline V gives CDR1 SNHLY, CDR2 FYNNEI. Between the trimmed V and J ends, which lost 4 bases and 3 bases, there was a span of 3 bases. The CDR3 covers 11 residues. The DNA for the CDR3 is TGTGCCAGCAGTGGCGAAGAGACCCAGTACTTC. The encoded protein is CASSGEETQYF.

DNA of the CDR3: TGTGCCAGTAGCCAGGGTGGAGATAATTCACCCCTCCACTTT. Residues: CASSQGGDNSPLHF. The genes are TRBV19 and TRBJ1-6, with D perhaps TRBD1 (5 bases). CDR1 is LNHDA and CDR2 is SQIVND in the germline V gene (reference sequence). The CDR3 consists of 14 residues. V was trimmed by 6 bases and J by 5 bases, leaving 11 bases between them.

This chain uses TRBV6-1 with TRBJ1-2; 8 nucleotides agree with TRBD1. Germline V gene sequence: CDR1 MNHNS, CDR2 SASEGT. Trimming cost V 2 bases and J 2 bases; bases outside gene matches: 7. CDR3 length: 16 amino acids. The DNA for the CDR3 is TGTGCCAGCAGTGAATGGACAGGGTTGATGAACTATGGCTACACCTTC. This gives the protein CASSEWTGLMNYGYTF.

A few counts support this clone. This chain uses TRBV2 with TRBJ2-1, with D hard to call. Trimming took off 4 bases at V and 0 bases at J, with 13 bases between the two ends. The germline CDR1 and CDR2 sequences are SNHLY and FYNNEI. This CDR3 has 16 amino acids. This CDR3 reads CASSGKLSGSYNEQFF. The CDR3 DNA reads as TGTGCCAGCAGTGGTAAGCTGTCGGGCTCCTACAATGAGCAGTTCTTC.